The present entry profiles one T cell receptor beta chain with its context. Trimming cost V 1 base and J 3 bases, with 1 base left between them. Germline V gene lookup returns CDR1 LNHDA and CDR2 SQIVND (reference sequence). CDR3 size: 13 residues. TCR beta chains were sequenced at survey level with immunoSEQ. Assay used: immunoSEQ multiplex PCR; TCRdb lists only in-frame clones, some missing. Of nearly 70,000 clones in the sample, 93% are singletons; the top ten hold roughly 4.5%. Sequencing was performed on PBMCs. The TCR sequence derives from a man aged 35 to 55 with rheumatoid arthritis. V gene TRBV19 combines with J gene TRBJ2-6; no clear D gene. The CDR3 nucleotides read TGTGCCAGTAGTATAGTTGGGGCCAACGTCCTGACTTTC. Its protein product is CASSIVGANVLTF. Together with reference TRBV19 and TRBJ2-6, the CDR3 gives the full variable domain: DGGITQSPKYLFRKEGQNVTLSCEQNLNHDAMYWYRQDPGQGLRLIYYSQIVNDFQKGDIAEGYSVSREKKESFPLTVTSAQKNPTAFYLCASSIVGANVLTFGAGSRLTVL.